This T cell receptor beta chain is from a study of cytomegalovirus exposure and HLA in healthy donors. The study, taken as a whole, reports: There were some V segments, including TRBV6-2 and TRBV6-3, excluded as indistinguishable. Association of a missense DCLRE1C variant with TCR beta V- and J-gene trimming was reported in a later analysis. Being productive about 87% or about 30% of the time was typical of most TCR beta V segments in an earlier analysis.

Germline V CDR1 and CDR2: DFQATT, SNEGSKA (reference sequence). This CDR3 region has 11 residues. The study ran its PCR with 60 Vbeta and 13 Jbeta primers. Sequenced by immunoSEQ multiplex PCR; TCRdb stores in-frame clones only, minus some. Of 93,000 or so clones listed, around three quarters are singletons. Note on this clone: The antigen is undetermined.

This chain connects TRBV20-1 to TRBJ2-5, with a tentative D call TRBD2 (6 bases). The sequence came from a man aged 50-59 years in good health and CMV-seropositive. Sequencing was carried out using PBMCs. The CDR3 nucleotides are TGCAGCGGCGGGAATGCTGAGACCCAGTACTTC. Protein product: CSGGNAETQYF.